This TCR beta chain derives from a study of CD8 T cells in Susac syndrome. TCR beta sequences were obtained from blood CD8+ and CD4+ T cells. TEMRA cells were enriched by FACS, and CD4+ and CD8+ T cells were negatively isolated. RNA amounts of about 0.5 to 1 ug underwent reverse transcription with random hexamers. immunoSEQ multiplex PCR amplified TCR beta CDR3 across 54 Vbeta, 13 Jbeta. Via MiXCR, TCRdb re-called the immunoSEQ multiplex PCR reads, giving one row per CDR3 protein. The data show around 280,000 distinct CDR3 sequences, about 90% seen once. J was trimmed by 8 bases and V by 3 bases; bases with no gene match: 15. The CDR3 extends over 16 amino acids. Germline V gene sequence: CDR1 KGHSH, CDR2 LQKENI.

The sequence was collected from a human donor with multiple sclerosis. The rearrangement uses TRBV18 and TRBJ1-1; TRBD1 matches 7 bases. The specimen sequenced was CD4+ T cells from PBMCs. CDR3 in amino acids: CASSPLQGHGIYEAFF. The DNA of the CDR3 is TGTGCCAGCTCACCCCTACAGGGGCACGGAATATACGAAGCTTTCTTT.